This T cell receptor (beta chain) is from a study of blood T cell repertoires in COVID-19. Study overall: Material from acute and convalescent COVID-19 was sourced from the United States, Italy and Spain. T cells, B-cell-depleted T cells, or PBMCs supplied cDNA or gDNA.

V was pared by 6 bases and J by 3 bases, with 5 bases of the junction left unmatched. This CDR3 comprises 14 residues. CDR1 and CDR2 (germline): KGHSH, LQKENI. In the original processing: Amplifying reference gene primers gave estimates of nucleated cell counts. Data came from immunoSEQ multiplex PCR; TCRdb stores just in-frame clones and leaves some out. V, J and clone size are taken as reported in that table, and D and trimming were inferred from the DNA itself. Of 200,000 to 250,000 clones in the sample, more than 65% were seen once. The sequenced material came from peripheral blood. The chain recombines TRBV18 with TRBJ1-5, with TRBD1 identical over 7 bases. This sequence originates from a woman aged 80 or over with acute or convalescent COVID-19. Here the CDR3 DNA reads TGTGCCAGCTCTCGGACAGGTCACAATCAGCCCCAGCATTTT. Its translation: CASSRTGHNQPQHF.